These 7 T cell receptor beta chains share one sample of origin, sequenced in a study of monozygotic twins with inflammatory bowel disease (dated by TCRdb to about 2019). The library was prepared using 5' RACE. Reads for this sample came from an Illumina HiSeq 2500. The reads were reprocessed in TCRdb, with one entry per CDR3 protein sequence and no accompanying DNA. The sample table gives around 100,000 distinct CDR3 sequences. The ten top clones hold roughly 1.9% of the sample. The sequenced material came from blood. The source is a human donor with ulcerative colitis or Crohn's disease, or a healthy co-twin of an affected twin (not recorded which).

The V call is TRBV5-1, the J call TRBJ2-3; absent DNA, TCRdb's TRBD1 call cannot be checked. Germline lookup yields CDR1 SGHRS and CDR2 YFSETQ. The CDR3 extends over 16 amino acids. The CDR3 protein is CASSLVGRGTTDTQYF.

The V and J genes are TRBV29-1 and TRBJ2-7. This CDR3 is 12 amino acids long. Looked up from germline, CDR1 is SQVTM and CDR2 is ANQGSEA. CDR3 region: CSVLEQPYEQYF.

CDR3 sequence reads: CASSLTRDRYEQYF. The gene calls are TRBV25-1 and TRBJ2-7; lacking DNA, the TRBD1 call made by TCRdb goes unchecked. This CDR3 has 14 amino acids. Germline V CDR1 and CDR2: MGHDK, SYGVNS.

The CDR3 spells CSAERVLQHPSYEQYF. V usage is TRBV20-1 and J usage is TRBJ2-7. Per the germline V gene, CDR1 is DFQATT and CDR2 is SNEGSKA (reference sequence). The CDR3 totals 16 residues.

V usage is TRBV12-3 or TRBV12-4 and J usage is TRBJ2-5. The CDR3 contains 14 residues. CDR3 protein: CASSSFRREETQYF.

The chain links TRBV7-9 to TRBJ2-7; TCRdb's D call, TRBD1, is unchecked because there is no DNA. Germline V gene lookup returns CDR1 SEHNR and CDR2 FQNEAQ (reference sequence). The CDR3 loop spans 14 amino acids. Here the CDR3 reads CASSTRQASYEQYF.

The J gene is TRBJ2-1, the V gene TRBV9. The CDR3 is 12 residues long. Looked up from germline, CDR1 is SGDLS and CDR2 is YYNGEE. The CDR3 sequence: CASSVSENEQFF. Full variable domain (rest looked up from reference TRBV9 and TRBJ2-1): DSGVTQTPKHLITATGQRVTLRCSPRSGDLSVYWYQQSLDQGLQFLIQYYNGEERAKGNILERFSAQQFPDLHSELNLSSLELGDSALYFCASSVSENEQFFGPGTRLTVL.